One T cell receptor beta chain is described in this entry. The sample is drawn from a study of blood T cells in healthy people across ages. The CDR3 loop spans 14 amino acids. CDR1 DFQATT and CDR2 SNEGSKA come from the germline V gene (reference sequence). V lost 5 bases and J lost 0; bases outside the gene matches: 6. With a J-beta primer mix and a sample-barcoded 5' primer, a second PCR ran roughly 6 to 11 cycles. TCRdb processed the 5' RACE reads anew with MiXCR; each CDR3 protein has one entry. The sample consists of 850,000 to 1,000,000 distinct CDR3 sequences, roughly 51% of them appearing once.

The J gene is TRBJ1-2, the V gene TRBV20-1, with 7 bases that match TRBD1. The sample consisted of blood. The TCR originated in a woman between 55 and 75 years old in good health. This CDR3 is CSAGGTVSNYGYTF. The CDR3 DNA reads TGCAGTGCTGGGGGGACAGTCTCTAACTATGGCTACACCTTC.